One and the same sample provided the 14 T cell receptor beta chains below, sequenced in a study of PD-1 blockade in classical Hodgkin lymphoma. Profiled with immunoSEQ multiplex PCR; TCRdb holds only in-frame clones, not every one. The table shows some 24,000 clones, with approximately 80% occurring only once. Brentuximab vedotin exposure varied among the patients, all of whom had relapsed after autologous stem cell transplantation. This sample comprised peripheral blood mononuclear cells (PBMCs), obtained at baseline. The receptors here all came from a human donor with classical Hodgkin lymphoma.

The chain links TRBV6-6 to TRBJ1-1; a possible D gene is TRBD1 (6 bases). Trimming took 2 bases from V and 0 from J, leaving 7 bases between them. Germline V gives CDR1 MNHNY, CDR2 SVGAGI (reference sequence). The CDR3 has 14 amino acids. The CDR3 is CASSYGTLNTEAFF. The DNA of the CDR3 is TGTGCCAGCAGTTACGGGACATTGAACACTGAAGCTTTCTTT.

This clone was detected only once. The genes are TRBV10-2 and TRBJ1-6, with 9 bases fitting TRBD1. The CDR3 runs to 16 residues. Unmatched junction bases numbered 10, after V lost 3 bases and J lost 10 bases. The germline gives CDR1 WSHSY, CDR2 SAAADI. The CDR3 DNA reads as TGCGCCAGCAGTGACGGGACGGGACAGGGAGGATCACCCCTCCACTTT. Translating gives CASSDGTGQGGSPLHF.

The chain recombines TRBV30 with TRBJ2-3, with TRBD1 matching 7 bases. Germline-derived CDR1 and CDR2 are GTSNPN and SVGIG (reference sequence). The V and J ends lost 6 bases and 2 bases, in that order; junction bases with no gene match: 14. This CDR3 is built from 16 residues. Written as DNA, the CDR3 is TGTGCCTGCAACACTTTGGGACAGTTCCCCACAGATACGCAGTATTTT. It translates to CACNTLGQFPTDTQYF.

The V and J genes are TRBV5-6 and TRBJ1-3; D not certain. The CDR3 has 15 residues. Germline V CDR1 and CDR2: SGHDT, YYEEEE. V shed 0 bases and J shed 4 bases, with 11 bases lying between them. Here the CDR3 DNA reads TGTGCCAGCAGCTTGGGCGGACCCTCCGGAAACACCATATATTTT. Amino acids: CASSLGGPSGNTIYF.

This clone was seen once. This chain joins TRBV2 and TRBJ2-7; 9 nucleotides match TRBD2. Germline trimming cut 4 bases from V and 7 bases from J; bases unmatched to any gene: 8. The CDR3 contains 14 residues. Germline V CDR1 and CDR2: SNHLY, FYNNEI. CDR3 sequence reads: CASSASGGTREQYF. The CDR3 coding sequence is TGTGCCAGCAGTGCAAGCGGGGGGACTCGTGAGCAGTACTTC.

The rearrangement uses TRBV12-5 and TRBJ1-5; D gene uncertain. The germline V gene has CDR1 LGHNT and CDR2 FRNRAP. The length of the CDR3 is 13 residues. Trimming pared 1 base from V and 4 bases from J, leaving 5 bases between. The CDR3 is CASGLAGNQPQHF. The CDR3 nucleotides are TGTGCTAGTGGTTTGGCGGGGAATCAGCCCCAGCATTTT.

The chain links TRBV5-6 to TRBJ1-5; no clear D gene. The CDR3 runs to 14 residues. The V end lost 0 bases, the J end lost 3 bases, and 7 bases lay between the germline ends. Germline lookup yields CDR1 SGHDT and CDR2 YYEEEE. The CDR3 DNA is TGTGCCAGCAGCTTGGCCGGGTCCAATCAGCCCCAGCATTTT. It encodes CASSLAGSNQPQHF.

The chain is built from TRBV19 and TRBJ1-2; D gene uncertain. This CDR3 is 14 amino acids long. Trimming stripped 8 bases from V and 5 bases from J, with 18 bases between. From germline, CDR1 is LNHDA and CDR2 SQIVND (reference sequence). The CDR3: CASSDPGRTYGYTF. CDR3 DNA sequence: TGTGCCAGTTCAGATCCTGGACGTACTTATGGCTACACCTTC.

This chain uses TRBV6-1 with TRBJ1-3; the match to TRBD1 covers 8 bases. J gave up 8 bases and V 5 bases, and 5 bases lay outside the gene matches. The CDR3 is 13 amino acids. In germline, CDR1 is MNHNS, CDR2 SASEGT. As DNA, the CDR3 is TGTGCCAGCAGTCCACAGGGGGGGGACACCATATATTTT. Translation gives CASSPQGGDTIYF.

This clone was detected a few times. V usage is TRBV28 and J usage is TRBJ2-1; 9 nucleotides match TRBD1. This CDR3 is 15 amino acids long. CDR1 and CDR2 from the germline V gene are MDHEN and SYDVKM. Unmatched junction bases numbered 4, after V lost 3 bases and J lost 4 bases. The CDR3 is CASSFYGQGYNEQFF. CDR3 DNA: TGTGCCAGCAGTTTTTATGGACAGGGGTACAATGAGCAGTTCTTC. The full variable domain, rest sourced from reference TRBV28 and TRBJ2-1, is DVKVTQSSRYLVKRTGEKVFLECVQDMDHENMFWYRQDPGLGLRLIYFSYDVKMKEKGDIPEGYSVSREKKERFSLILESASTNQTSMYLCASSFYGQGYNEQFFGPGTRLTVL.

This rearrangement joins TRBV10-2 to TRBJ2-7; TRBD2 matches at 15 bases. This CDR3 is 16 amino acids long. Germline V gene lookup returns CDR1 WSHSY and CDR2 SAAADI. V gave up 4 bases and J gave up 3 bases; unmatched junction bases: 4. The CDR3: CASSGTSGGEFYEQYF. In DNA, the CDR3 is TGCGCCAGCAGTGGGACTAGCGGGGGGGAATTCTACGAGCAGTACTTC.

The chain uses TRBV11-3 and TRBJ2-1; D gene ambiguous. V shed 3 bases and J shed 2 bases, with 11 bases lying between them. CDR1 is SGHNT and CDR2 is YENEEA in the germline V gene. This CDR3 has 15 amino acids. The CDR3 region is CASSFQDQPYNEQFF. The CDR3, as DNA: TGTGCCAGCAGCTTTCAGGACCAACCCTACAATGAGCAGTTCTTC.

This sequence joins TRBV30 and TRBJ1-2; 8 nucleotides align to TRBD1. Trimming took 1 base from V and 4 from J; bases not matched to a gene: 5. This CDR3 is 14 amino acids long. CDR1 and CDR2 from the germline V gene are GTSNPN and SVGIG (reference sequence). The CDR3 sequence: CAWSAGQGAYGYTF. DNA of the CDR3: TGTGCCTGGAGTGCAGGACAGGGCGCCTATGGCTACACCTTC.

The CDR3, as DNA: TGTGCCAGCAGCCCTGGGGCAGGATACAATGAGCAGTTCTTC. It encodes CASSPGAGYNEQFF. This sequence joins TRBV11-3 and TRBJ2-1, with D perhaps TRBD1 (5 bases). The V gene's germline CDR1 is SGHNT and CDR2 YENEEA. The CDR3 has 14 residues. Trimming stripped 5 bases from V and 4 bases from J, with 12 bases between.